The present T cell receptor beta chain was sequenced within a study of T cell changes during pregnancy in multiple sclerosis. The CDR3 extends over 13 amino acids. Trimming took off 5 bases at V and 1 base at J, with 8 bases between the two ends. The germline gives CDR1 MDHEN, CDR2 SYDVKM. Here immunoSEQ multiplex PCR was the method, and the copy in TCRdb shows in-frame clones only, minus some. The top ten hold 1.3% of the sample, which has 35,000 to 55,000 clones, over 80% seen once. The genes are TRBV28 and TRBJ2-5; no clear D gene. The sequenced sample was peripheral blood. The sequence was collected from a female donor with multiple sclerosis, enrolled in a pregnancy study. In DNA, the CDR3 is TGTGCCAGCAGTGATACTATCCAAGAGACCCAGTACTTC. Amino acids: CASSDTIQETQYF.